This T cell receptor beta chain was captured by sequencing in a study of blood T cell repertoires in COVID-19. On the study more broadly: The samples span acute and convalescent COVID-19 from the United States, Italy and Spain. In each case, the material was cDNA or gDNA derived from T cells, B-cell-depleted T cells, or PBMCs.

This clone was picked up a small number of times. V lost 4 bases and J 3 bases, leaving 13 bases between the germline ends. This CDR3 is 16 amino acids long. Germline V CDR1 and CDR2: SGHTA, FQGNSA. In the authors' methods: Scientists estimated how many nucleated cells there were by amplifying reference gene primers. The assay was immunoSEQ multiplex PCR, and TCRdb's table has in-frame clones only and misses some. The DNA gave D and trimming, while V, J and clone size come from that table. The sample lists 150,000 or so clones, around 80% occurring once. The TCR was taken from a man between 60 and 70 years old with active or convalescent COVID-19. Sequenced input: peripheral blood. The V call is TRBV7-2, the J call TRBJ2-6; D might be TRBD1 (5 bases). The CDR3 nucleotides are TGTGCCAGCAGCTCCCGACAGACGGGTGGGGCCAACGTCCTGACTTTC. This sequence encodes CASSSRQTGGANVLTF.